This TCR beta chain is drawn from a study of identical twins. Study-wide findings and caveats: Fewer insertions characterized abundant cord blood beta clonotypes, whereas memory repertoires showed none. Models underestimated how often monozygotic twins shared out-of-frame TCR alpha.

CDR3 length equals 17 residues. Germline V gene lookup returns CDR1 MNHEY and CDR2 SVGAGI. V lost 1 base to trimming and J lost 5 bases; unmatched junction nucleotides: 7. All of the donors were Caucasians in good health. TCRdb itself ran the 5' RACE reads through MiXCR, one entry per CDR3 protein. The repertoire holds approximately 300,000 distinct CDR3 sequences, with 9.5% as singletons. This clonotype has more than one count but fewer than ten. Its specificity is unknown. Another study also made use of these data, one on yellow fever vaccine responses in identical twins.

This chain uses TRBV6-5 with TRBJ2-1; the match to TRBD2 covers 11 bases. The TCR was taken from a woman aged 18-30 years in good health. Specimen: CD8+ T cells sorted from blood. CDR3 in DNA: TGTGCCAGCAGTTACTACGCTCTAGCGGGGGGAAACAATGAGCAGTTCTTC. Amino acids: CASSYYALAGGNNEQFF.